This record covers a single T cell receptor beta chain. CDR3 length: 16 amino acids. Trimming cost V 3 bases and J 0 bases; bases outside gene matches: 5. Germline assignment: CDR1 SGHVS and CDR2 FQNEAQ. Assay: immunoSEQ multiplex PCR; the TCRdb copy retains only in-frame clones and omits some. Of 5,500 to 6,000 clones listed, 68% are singletons. These data belong to a study of OX40 agonist ivuxolimab in advanced cancers. As for the study in general: Patients received ivuxolimab, an intravenous treatment, every 2 weeks at 0.01 to 10 mg/kg.

This chain joins TRBV7-8 and TRBJ2-1, with 7 bases aligning to TRBD1. The clonotype comes from an adult with an advanced solid tumor such as melanoma, head and neck, liver or kidney cancer. The specimen was CD4+ or CD8+ T cells sorted from blood, collected in a trial of the OX40 agonist ivuxolimab. CDR3 DNA: TGTGCCAGCAGCTTGGGTGGGACAGCCTCCTACAATGAGCAGTTCTTC. Translation gives CASSLGGTASYNEQFF.